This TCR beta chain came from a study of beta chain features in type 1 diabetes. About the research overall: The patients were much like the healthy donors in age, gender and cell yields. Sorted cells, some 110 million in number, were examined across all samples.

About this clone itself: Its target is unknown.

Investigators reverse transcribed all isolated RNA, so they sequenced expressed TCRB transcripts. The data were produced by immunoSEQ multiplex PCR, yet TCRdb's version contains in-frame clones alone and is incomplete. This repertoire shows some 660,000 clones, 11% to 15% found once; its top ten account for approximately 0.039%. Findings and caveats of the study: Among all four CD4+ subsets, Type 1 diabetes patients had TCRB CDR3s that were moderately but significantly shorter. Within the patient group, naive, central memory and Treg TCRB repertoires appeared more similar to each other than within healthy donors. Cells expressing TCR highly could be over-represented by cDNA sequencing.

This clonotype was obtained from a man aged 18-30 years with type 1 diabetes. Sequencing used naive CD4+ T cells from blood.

The CDR3 DNA reads as TGTGCCAGCAGCCGCGGGGGTACACCCCTCCACTTT. Protein product: CASSRGGTPLHF. This rearrangement joins TRBV13 to TRBJ1-6, with a tentative D call TRBD1 (5 bases). The germline CDR1 and CDR2 sequences are PRHDT and FYEKMQ (reference sequence). This CDR3 contains 12 residues. Trimming took 5 bases from V and 11 from J, leaving 10 bases between them. The complete variable domain, with remaining parts taken from reference TRBV13 and TRBJ1-6, reads AAGVIQSPRHLIKEKRETATLKCYPIPRHDTVYWYQQGPGQDPQFLISFYEKMQSDKGSIPDRFSAQQFSDYHSELNMSSLELGDSALYFCASSRGGTPLHFGNGTRLTVT.